These 15 T cell receptor beta chains were all obtained from the same sample, sequenced in a study of shared clonotypes between healthy human individuals. The repertoire was sequenced with immunoSEQ multiplex PCR; TCRdb's copy has only in-frame clones and lacks some. This table holds over 95,000 clones, 68% found once. Source material: memory CD8+ T cells sorted from blood. Described subset: CD45RO+ cells pooled with CCR7-negative TemRA cells. The receptors were gathered from a woman aged 25-40 years in good health.

In its sample, this clone ranks as medium-sized. This chain links TRBV5-1 with TRBJ2-5; 9 bases are a match to TRBD2. Germline CDR1 and CDR2: SGHRS and YFSETQ. With 4 bases clipped from V and 1 base from J, the junction kept 2 bases outside the gene matches. There are 14 residues in the CDR3. The DNA of the CDR3 is TGCGCCAGCAGCAGGGGACTAGCCCAAGAGACCCAGTACTTC. It encodes CASSRGLAQETQYF.

A note on this clone: The junction shows a germline mismatch at one end, possibly a read error. The V call is TRBV7-9, the J call TRBJ2-1, with D possibly TRBD2 on 6 matching bases. CDR3 length: 16 amino acids. Germline CDR1 reads SEHNR; CDR2 reads FQNEAQ (reference sequence). The CDR3 reads CARSWGDGLLNNEQFF. DNA of the CDR3: TGTGCCCGCAGTTGGGGGGACGGACTTCTTAACAATGAGCAGTTCTTC. Based on the CDR3 plus reference TRBV7-9 and TRBJ2-1, the full variable domain is DTGVSQNPRHKITKRGQNVTFRCDPISEHNRLYWYRQTLGQGPEFLTYFQNEAQLEKSRLLSDRFSAERPKGSFSTLEIQRTEQGDSAMYLCARSWGDGLLNNEQFFGPGTRLTVL.

This clone appeared a single time. The rearrangement links TRBV6-1 to TRBJ2-5; 7 nucleotides agree with TRBD1. This CDR3 is 15 amino acids long. Germline trimming cut 4 bases from V and 1 base from J; bases unmatched to any gene: 6. Germline loops: CDR1 MNHNS, CDR2 SASEGT. The CDR3 region is CASSVVQGSQETQYF. CDR3 in DNA: TGTGCCAGCAGTGTGGTACAGGGGAGCCAAGAGACCCAGTACTTC.

Turning to this clone: This sample also contains other DNA sequences that code for the same CDR3. V usage is TRBV7-2 and J usage is TRBJ2-7, with TRBD2 matching over 7 bases. Germline V lookup: CDR1 SGHTA, CDR2 FQGNSA. V lost 4 bases, J lost 0 bases, and 3 bases stayed unmatched. CDR3 length: 14 residues. The chain's CDR3 is CASSSQRDSYEQYF. The CDR3 DNA sequence: TGTGCCAGCAGCTCCCAGCGGGACTCCTACGAGCAGTACTTC.

In regard to this clone: Other DNA sequences within the sample encode an identical CDR3. The rearrangement joins TRBV19 to TRBJ2-1, with TRBD2 matching 11 bases. Germline V lookup: CDR1 LNHDA, CDR2 SQIVND (reference sequence). The CDR3 has 15 residues. J was trimmed by 7 bases and V by 2 bases; bases with no gene match: 4. The CDR3 here is CASSIRTSGLNEQFF. DNA for the CDR3: TGTGCCAGTAGTATAAGGACTAGCGGGTTGAATGAGCAGTTCTTC.

The CDR3 DNA reads TGCGCCAGCAAAACGACTGGGAATGAGCAGTTCTTC. Its translation: CASKTTGNEQFF. The chain has TRBV10-2 and TRBJ2-1, with unresolved D. The CDR3 is made up of 12 amino acids. Germline CDR1 WSHSY, CDR2 SAAADI. The V end lost 7 bases, the J end lost 7 bases, and 11 bases lay between the germline ends.

The genes are TRBV15 and TRBJ2-1; no definite D call. CDR1 and CDR2 (germline): LNHNV, YYDKDF (reference sequence). With 1 base removed from V and 5 bases from J, the gap between germline ends came to 9 bases. The CDR3 has 14 residues. CDR3 coding DNA: TGTGCCACCAGCAGAGGGACCGTCGACAATGAGCAGTTCTTC. Protein product: CATSRGTVDNEQFF. Full variable domain (outside the CDR3, taken from reference TRBV15 and TRBJ2-1): DAMVIQNPRYQVTQFGKPVTLSCSQTLNHNVMYWYQQKSSQAPKLLFHYYDKDFNNEADTPDNFQSRRPNTSFCFLDIRSPGLGDTAMYLCATSRGTVDNEQFFGPGTRLTVL.

This clone occurred a few times. V is TRBV10-3 and J is TRBJ2-3; D not resolved. Germline CDR1 reads ENHRY; CDR2 reads SYGVKD. This CDR3 has 15 amino acids. Trimming stripped 3 bases from V and 8 bases from J, with 18 bases between. This CDR3 is CAISDGVSRQGTQYF. In DNA, the CDR3 is TGTGCCATCAGTGACGGCGTATCGCGCCAAGGTACGCAGTATTTT.

The CDR3 nucleotides are TGTGCCAGTAGTATCGGACGACGGGAGCAGTACTTC. Amino acid sequence: CASSIGRREQYF. This chain links TRBV19 with TRBJ2-7; D gene unclear. V was trimmed by 3 bases and J by 7 bases, leaving 10 bases between them. CDR3 size: 12 residues. Germline values: CDR1 LNHDA, CDR2 SQIVND (reference sequence).

CDR3: CASKVRRNTGELFF. The CDR3 DNA reads TGTGCCAGCAAGGTTCGGCGGAACACCGGGGAGCTGTTTTTT. The V gene is TRBV6-6, the J gene TRBJ2-2; no clear D. The CDR3 has 14 residues. Trimming stripped 7 bases from V and 1 base from J, with 10 bases between. Germline assignment: CDR1 MNHNY and CDR2 SVGAGI (reference sequence).

This chain connects TRBV6-5 to TRBJ2-7; no clear D gene. CDR1 is MNHEY, CDR2 SVGAGI, per germline. Trimming shortened V by 6 bases and J by 7 bases, and 13 bases separated the two germline ends. CDR3 size: 12 residues. CDR3: CASSPSPREQYF. The CDR3 nucleotides read TGTGCCAGCAGCCCATCCCCAAGGGAGCAGTACTTC.

This clone was counted between two and nine times. The chain carries TRBV15 and TRBJ2-3; the D gene could be TRBD1 or TRBD2 (6 bases each). The CDR3 contains 15 residues. V was shortened by 4 bases and J by 1 base, with 12 bases between the two germline ends. The germline V gene encodes CDR1 LNHNV and CDR2 YYDKDF (reference sequence). CDR3 amino acids: CATSTQRGGTDTQYF. In DNA form, the CDR3 reads TGTGCCACCAGCACACAGAGGGGGGGCACAGATACGCAGTATTTT.

This clone has only one observation. The chain recombines TRBV7-9 with TRBJ1-1; 7 nucleotides align to TRBD1. The V gene end was trimmed by 5 bases and the J gene end by 0 bases; junction bases not matched to a gene: 6. The CDR3 is 15 residues long. The germline gives CDR1 SEHNR, CDR2 FQNEAQ (reference sequence). CDR3 DNA sequence: TGTGCCAGCAGCGCAGGGGGGGTAATGAACACTGAAGCTTTCTTT. Encoded protein: CASSAGGVMNTEAFF.

The CDR3 sequence is CASSFERRPGELFF. CDR3 DNA: TGTGCCAGCAGTTTCGAAAGGCGTCCCGGGGAGCTGTTTTTT. The rearrangement joins TRBV27 to TRBJ2-2; D not certain. Germline loops: CDR1 MNHEY, CDR2 SMNVEV (reference sequence). This CDR3 region has 14 residues. Trimming left V 3 bases short and J 6 bases short, with 11 bases between.

This chain joins TRBV7-2 and TRBJ1-2; 7 bases map to TRBD1. Per the germline V gene, CDR1 is SGHTA and CDR2 is FQGNSA. This CDR3 has 13 residues. V trimming: 5 bases; J trimming: 4 bases; junction bases outside the gene matches: 4. In nucleotides, the CDR3 is TGTGCCAGCAGCGCTGGGACAGCCTATGGCTACACCTTC. It yields the protein CASSAGTAYGYTF.